This T cell receptor (beta chain) was captured in a study of beta chain features in type 1 diabetes. Study-level results: Across all four CD4+ subsets, people with type 1 diabetes showed modestly shorter TCRB CDR3s.

For this clone: Its target is unknown.

V was pared by 1 base and J by 0 bases, with 4 bases of the junction left unmatched. Germline V gives CDR1 SGHRS, CDR2 YFSETQ. The CDR3 totals 16 residues. The sequenced template was cDNA made from the entire isolated RNA. Sequencing used immunoSEQ multiplex PCR; TCRdb keeps in-frame clones, though not all of them. The top ten clones hold around 0.04% of a sample with hundreds of thousands of clones, roughly an eighth of them seen once. One heparinised draw, averaging roughly 0.12 L, was taken per donor. In all sorted populations, purity surpassed 95%. The sample was naive CD4+ T cells from blood. The receptor's source is a man between 18 and 35 years old with type 1 diabetes. The rearrangement uses TRBV5-1 and TRBJ2-1; 7 nucleotides align to TRBD2. In nucleotides, the CDR3 is TGCGCCAGCAGCTTGACTAGCGCGAGCTCCTACAATGAGCAGTTCTTC. It is translated as CASSLTSASSYNEQFF.